The next 31 T cell receptor beta chains were all read from a single sample in a study of OX40 agonist ivuxolimab in advanced cancers. Assay: immunoSEQ multiplex PCR; the TCRdb copy retains only in-frame clones and omits some. The data hold under 85,000 clones, with 94% observed a single time. This specimen consisted of CD4+ or CD8+ T cells sorted from blood, obtained in a trial of the OX40 agonist ivuxolimab. The receptors derive from an adult with an advanced solid tumor such as melanoma, head and neck, liver or kidney cancer.

This clone was recorded only once. This sequence joins TRBV19 and TRBJ2-7; 12 bases line up with TRBD1. The CDR3 covers 14 residues. J was trimmed by 1 base and V by 6 bases; bases with no gene match: 1. The germline gives CDR1 LNHDA, CDR2 SQIVND (reference sequence). CDR3 coding DNA: TGTGCCAGTAGGGGACAGGGGGCTTCCTACGAGCAGTACTTC. It codes for CASRGQGASYEQYF. Using reference TRBV19 and TRBJ2-7 for the parts outside the CDR3, the full variable domain is DGGITQSPKYLFRKEGQNVTLSCEQNLNHDAMYWYRQDPGQGLRLIYYSQIVNDFQKGDIAEGYSVSREKKESFPLTVTSAQKNPTAFYLCASRGQGASYEQYFGPGTRLTVT.

This chain links TRBV7-9 with TRBJ2-1; 8 positions agree with TRBD1. V gave up 3 bases and J gave up 6 bases; unmatched junction bases: 10. CDR1 is SEHNR, CDR2 FQNEAQ, per germline (reference sequence). There are 16 residues in the CDR3. CDR3 sequence reads: CASSFIGRGRANEQFF. CDR3 coding DNA: TGTGCCAGCAGCTTTATCGGCAGGGGGCGAGCCAATGAGCAGTTCTTC.

The V call is TRBV12-5, the J call TRBJ2-7, with D unclear. V dropped 7 bases and J dropped 2 bases, with 12 bases sitting between them. In germline, CDR1 is LGHNT, CDR2 FRNRAP. The CDR3 runs 13 residues. The DNA of the CDR3 is TGTGCTAGTGCGCCGGGCTTAGCCTACGAGCAGTACTTC. It is translated as CASAPGLAYEQYF.

CDR3 protein: CASSSGVGTEAFF. CDR3 nucleotides: TGTGCCAGCAGCTCCGGGGTAGGGACTGAAGCTTTCTTT. The chain is built from TRBV5-6 and TRBJ1-1; unclear D gene. V dropped 3 bases and J dropped 5 bases, with 11 bases sitting between them. This CDR3 contains 13 residues. The germline V gene has CDR1 SGHDT and CDR2 YYEEEE.

The chain employs TRBV18 and TRBJ2-3; 9 nucleotides match TRBD1. CDR1 KGHSH and CDR2 LQKENI come from the germline V gene. The junction had 2 bases not matched to a gene; V was cut back by 2 bases and J by 5 bases. This CDR3 spans 14 amino acids. CDR3 region: CASSPGTGIDTQYF. The CDR3 region has the DNA TGTGCCAGCTCACCAGGGACAGGGATAGATACGCAGTATTTT. The variable domain in full, with the rest retrieved from reference TRBV18 and TRBJ2-3, is NAGVMQNPRHLVRRRGQEARLRCSPMKGHSHVYWYRQLPEEGLKFMVYLQKENIIDESGMPKERFSAEFPKEGPSILRIQQVVRGDSAAYFCASSPGTGIDTQYFGPGTRLTVL.

The rearrangement links TRBV25-1 to TRBJ2-1; D may be TRBD1 (5 bases). Germline CDR1 is MGHDK and CDR2 is SYGVNS. V lost 1 base and J 7 bases, leaving 14 bases between the germline ends. The CDR3 sequence is 15 residues long. This chain's CDR3 is CASSEWVARVNEQFF. CDR3 bases: TGTGCCAGCAGTGAATGGGTTGCCAGGGTAAATGAGCAGTTCTTC.

The chain carries TRBV28 and TRBJ2-1, with 10 positions matching TRBD1. CDR3 size: 14 residues. Germline loops: CDR1 MDHEN, CDR2 SYDVKM. The ends lost 11 bases at V and 6 bases at J; junction bases unmatched: 10. The CDR3 DNA follows: TGTGCCGGGGGGTCCGGGACAGGGGTCAATGAGCAGTTCTTC. It yields the protein CAGGSGTGVNEQFF.

This clone was seen more than once but under ten times. A read error may account for a junction end that differs from germline. This sample includes further DNA sequences coding for the same CDR3. The chain has TRBV11-2 and TRBJ1-5; D gene ambiguous. CDR1 and CDR2 from the germline V gene are SGHAT and FQNNGV. The CDR3 sequence is 15 residues long. CDR3 bases: TGCGCCAGCAGCCAAGAAGCAGGAAATAATCAGCCCCAGCATTTT. It encodes CASSQEAGNNQPQHF.

This clone was found once. The chain is built from TRBV19 and TRBJ1-2; D gene uncertain. The V end lost 1 base, the J end lost 7 bases, and 7 bases lay between the germline ends. The CDR3 is 12 amino acids. Germline lookup yields CDR1 LNHDA and CDR2 SQIVND (reference sequence). CDR3 in DNA: TGTGCCAGTAGTATAGGATTTGCTGGCTACACCTTC. This sequence encodes CASSIGFAGYTF.

The V call is TRBV27, the J call TRBJ2-1, with TRBD2 as a possible D gene (5 bases). V was trimmed by 3 bases and J by 0 bases, leaving 18 bases between them. This CDR3 region has 18 residues. The germline gives CDR1 MNHEY, CDR2 SMNVEV (reference sequence). In DNA form, the CDR3 reads TGTGCCAGCAGTTTTCACCCATCAAGGACTGACTCCTACAATGAGCAGTTCTTC. Its protein is CASSFHPSRTDSYNEQFF.

V usage is TRBV5-1 and J usage is TRBJ2-3; D ambiguous. The CDR3 extends over 17 amino acids. V lost 0 bases and J lost 0, with 14 bases in between. Per germline, CDR1 SGHRS and CDR2 YFSETQ. The CDR3 DNA follows: TGCGCCAGCAGCTTGGAACGTCTCTTAACTAGCACAGATACGCAGTATTTT. Translation: CASSLERLLTSTDTQYF.

The CDR3 DNA reads as TGTGCCAGCAGCAGCCTACTTCGGGGGAGCTATGGCTACACCTTC. Translating it yields CASSSLLRGSYGYTF. The chain combines TRBV5-6 with TRBJ1-2; D is perhaps TRBD1 (5 bases). The CDR3 is made up of 15 amino acids. Per germline, CDR1 SGHDT and CDR2 YYEEEE. Trimming took off 4 bases at V and 4 bases at J, with 17 bases between the two ends.

CDR3 nucleotide sequence: TGTGCCAGCAGCTTAGGCCTTCCCGTTCCGGGGTTCATCTCTGGAAACACCATATATTTT. This sequence encodes CASSLGLPVPGFISGNTIYF. The rearrangement links TRBV13 to TRBJ1-3; the D is unclear. The germline V gene encodes CDR1 PRHDT and CDR2 FYEKMQ (reference sequence). The CDR3 length is 20 residues. Trimming pared 0 bases from V and 0 bases from J, leaving 21 bases between.

This clone has a single count. The chain carries TRBV2 and TRBJ2-5; no clear D. With 1 base removed from V and 5 bases from J, the gap between germline ends came to 8 bases. This CDR3 is 13 amino acids long. Germline V gene data show CDR1 as SNHLY and CDR2 as FYNNEI. The CDR3 DNA reads TGTGCCAGCAGTGAAGGGGTAGGGGAGACCCAGTACTTC. Residues: CASSEGVGETQYF.

The gene calls are TRBV30 and TRBJ2-2; D is undetermined. Germline V gives CDR1 GTSNPN, CDR2 SVGIG (reference sequence). The CDR3 is 14 residues long. V lost 0 bases and J 1 base, leaving 6 bases between the germline ends. CDR3 in amino acids: CAWSVAVNTGELFF. DNA of the CDR3: TGTGCCTGGAGTGTAGCAGTGAACACCGGGGAGCTGTTTTTT.

The genes are TRBV9 and TRBJ1-2, with D possibly being TRBD1 (6 bases). CDR3 length equals 16 residues. V lost 2 bases and J 3 bases, leaving 17 bases between the germline ends. CDR1 and CDR2 from the germline V gene are SGDLS and YYNGEE. The CDR3 sequence is CASSVGRTEVDYGYTF. The DNA for the CDR3 is TGTGCCAGCAGCGTGGGAAGGACAGAAGTCGACTATGGCTACACCTTC. Based on the CDR3 plus reference TRBV9 and TRBJ1-2, the full variable domain is DSGVTQTPKHLITATGQRVTLRCSPRSGDLSVYWYQQSLDQGLQFLIQYYNGEERAKGNILERFSAQQFPDLHSELNLSSLELGDSALYFCASSVGRTEVDYGYTFGSGTRLTVV.

V and J are TRBV13 and TRBJ2-1, with D perhaps given as TRBD1 or TRBD2 (5 bases each). V was cut by 4 bases and J by 4 bases, with 17 bases left in between. The CDR3 is 16 residues long. Germline CDR1 is PRHDT and CDR2 is FYEKMQ (reference sequence). The CDR3 spells CASSSFLGEGYNEQFF. The CDR3 DNA is TGTGCCAGCAGCTCTTTTCTGGGGGAAGGATACAATGAGCAGTTCTTC.

This rearrangement joins TRBV9 to TRBJ1-2; D uncertain. CDR1 is SGDLS and CDR2 is YYNGEE in the germline V gene. V shed 0 bases and J shed 5 bases, with 11 bases lying between them. The CDR3 totals 14 residues. CDR3 loop: CASSVATGGYGYTF. The DNA for the CDR3 is TGTGCCAGCAGCGTAGCTACTGGAGGTTATGGCTACACCTTC.

This chain connects TRBV4-1 to TRBJ2-7; perhaps TRBD2 as D (5 bases). The CDR3 has 16 amino acids. CDR1 and CDR2 (germline): MGHRA, YSYEKL. V lost 0 bases to trimming and J lost 3 bases, with 15 bases between them. CDR3 residues: CASSQDDGMASYEQYF. As DNA, the CDR3 is TGCGCCAGCAGCCAAGATGACGGGATGGCTAGCTACGAGCAGTACTTC.

J is TRBJ2-3 and V is TRBV28; D is perhaps TRBD1 (6 bases). Trimming removed 10 bases from V and 2 bases from J, with 19 bases in between. This CDR3 contains 15 residues. CDR1 is MDHEN and CDR2 is SYDVKM in the germline V gene. The CDR3, as DNA: TGTGCCACATCGGGATCGGGACAACCCACAGATACGCAGTATTTT. As protein: CATSGSGQPTDTQYF.

For the CDR3, the DNA is TGTGCCAGCAGCCTTCAGTTTCTTAGCGGGGAGCTGTTTTTT. Its translation is CASSLQFLSGELFF. This chain links TRBV9 with TRBJ2-2; D is unresolved. The V gene's germline CDR1 is SGDLS and CDR2 YYNGEE. The CDR3 contains 14 residues. The V end was cut by 4 bases, the J end by 7 bases, with 14 bases between.

V and J are TRBV2 and TRBJ2-7; D gene ambiguous. The ends were cut back, 6 bases at V and 2 bases at J, with 11 bases in the middle. The germline CDR1 and CDR2 sequences are SNHLY and FYNNEI. The CDR3 has 13 amino acids. The CDR3 DNA is TGTGCCAGCAGGGACCCCGAACCCTACGAGCAGTACTTC. Protein: CASRDPEPYEQYF.

V gene TRBV5-4 combines with J gene TRBJ1-2; TRBD1 agrees at 8 bases. Germline lookup yields CDR1 SGHNT and CDR2 YYREEE (reference sequence). This CDR3 region has 15 residues. After removal of 5 bases from V and 0 bases from J, the junction contained 6 bases not matched to a gene. The CDR3, as DNA: TGTGCCAGCAGGGACAGGGACCGACCTAACTATGGCTACACCTTC. Its translation: CASRDRDRPNYGYTF.

The chain joins TRBV9 to TRBJ1-2; D uncertain. Trimming removed 3 bases at V and 5 bases at J, with 20 bases between. The length of the CDR3 is 16 residues. Germline CDR1 reads SGDLS; CDR2 reads YYNGEE. CDR3 sequence: CASSGWRIEVNYGYTF. In DNA form, the CDR3 reads TGTGCCAGCAGCGGGTGGCGAATAGAGGTTAATTATGGCTACACCTTC.

This chain joins TRBV19 and TRBJ2-4; TRBD2 matches 9 bases. The germline CDR1 and CDR2 sequences are LNHDA and SQIVND (reference sequence). V gave up 7 bases and J gave up 1 base; unmatched junction bases: 8. The CDR3 consists of 16 residues. CDR3 in amino acids: CASTLSGSLAKNIQYF. The CDR3 DNA sequence: TGTGCCAGTACCCTTAGCGGGAGTTTGGCCAAAAACATTCAGTACTTC.

The chain uses TRBV6-1 and TRBJ1-4, with D perhaps TRBD1 (6 bases). Germline CDR1 is MNHNS and CDR2 is SASEGT. The CDR3 totals 17 residues. The ends were cut back, 1 base at V and 6 bases at J, with 18 bases in the middle. CDR3 DNA: TGTGCCAGCAGTGAAGAGGTGGGCGGGACAACCCATGAAAAACTGTTTTTT. Residues: CASSEEVGGTTHEKLFF.

The chain joins TRBV10-2 to TRBJ2-1; 13 nucleotides align to TRBD2. CDR3 length: 19 amino acids. J lost 0 bases, V lost 7 bases, and 12 bases had no gene match. Germline values: CDR1 WSHSY, CDR2 SAAADI. The CDR3 here is CASTGLAGFTHLSYNEQFF. CDR3 nucleotides: TGCGCCAGCACGGGACTAGCGGGATTCACCCATCTCTCCTACAATGAGCAGTTCTTC.

The chain is built from TRBV6-5 and TRBJ1-5; no clear D gene. There are 11 residues in the CDR3. Per the germline V gene, CDR1 is MNHEY and CDR2 is SVGAGI. V lost 6 bases and J 7 bases, leaving 7 bases between the germline ends. The CDR3 DNA reads as TGTGCCAGCAGCCCGGGGCAGCCCCAGCATTTT. This codes for CASSPGQPQHF.

In DNA form, the CDR3 reads TGTGCCATCAGGCGGGAGACTGAAGCTTTCTTT. As protein: CAIRRETEAFF. The gene calls are TRBV10-3 and TRBJ1-1; D gene unclear. The V and J ends lost 6 bases and 5 bases respectively, with 7 bases between them. The CDR3 extends over 11 amino acids. Germline assignment: CDR1 ENHRY and CDR2 SYGVKD.

J is TRBJ1-2 and V is TRBV29-1; tentatively, D is TRBD1 (5 bases). The CDR3 covers 11 residues. Germline V gene data show CDR1 as SQVTM and CDR2 as ANQGSEA. V lost 1 base and J 6 bases, leaving 6 bases between the germline ends. The CDR3 loop is CSVEVGDGYTF. The CDR3, as DNA: TGCAGCGTTGAAGTGGGGGATGGCTACACCTTC.

The chain links TRBV11-2 to TRBJ2-7; 8 nucleotides line up with TRBD2. Per germline, CDR1 SGHAT and CDR2 FQNNGV. The CDR3 totals 16 residues. J was trimmed by 3 bases and V by 4 bases; bases with no gene match: 11. The CDR3, as DNA: TGTGCCAGCAGCTCGTTAAGCGGGAGTCAGATCTACGAGCAGTACTTC. Encoded protein: CASSSLSGSQIYEQYF.